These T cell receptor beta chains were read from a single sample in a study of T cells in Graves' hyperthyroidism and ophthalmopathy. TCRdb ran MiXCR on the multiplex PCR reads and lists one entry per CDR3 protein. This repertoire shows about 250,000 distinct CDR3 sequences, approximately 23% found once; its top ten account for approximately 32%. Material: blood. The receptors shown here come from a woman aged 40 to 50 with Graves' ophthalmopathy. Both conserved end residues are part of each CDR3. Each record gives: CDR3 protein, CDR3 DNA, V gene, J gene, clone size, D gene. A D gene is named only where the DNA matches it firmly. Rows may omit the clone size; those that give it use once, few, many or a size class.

CASSQVPGELYEQYF,TGCGCCAGCAGCCAAGTTCCCGGGGAGCTCTACGAGCAGTACTTC,TRBV4-1,TRBJ2-7,-,-
CAWGQGIQNTGELFF,TGTGCCTGGGGACAGGGGATTCAGAACACCGGGGAGCTGTTTTTT,TRBV30,TRBJ2-2,-,TRBD1
CASRSTRGADTQYF,TGTGCCAGCAGATCGACTAGGGGTGCAGATACGCAGTATTTT,TRBV28,TRBJ2-3,-,-
CASSFWYGRGSYEQYF,TGTGCCAGCAGCTTCTGGTATGGGAGGGGCTCCTACGAGCAGTACTTC,TRBV11-1,TRBJ2-7,-,TRBD2
CASSLAADRTQYF,TGTGCCAGCAGCTTGGCGGCAGATAGGACCCAGTACTTC,TRBV5-5,TRBJ2-5,many,-
CASRPLGVSYEQYF,TGTGCCAGCAGGCCGCTCGGCGTGTCCTACGAGCAGTACTTC,TRBV6-1,TRBJ2-7,-,-
CASIAFTGGGTEAFF,TGCGCCAGCATAGCTTTTACAGGGGGTGGTACTGAAGCTTTCTTT,TRBV4-1,TRBJ1-1,few,TRBD1
CASSAAGTLQETQYF,TGTGCCAGCAGCGCAGCCGGGACCCTCCAGGAGACCCAGTACTTC,TRBV9,TRBJ2-5,many,-
CASGLDPASQHF,TGTGCCAGCGGATTAGACCCAGCGTCCCAGCATTTT,TRBV12-3/TRBV12-4,TRBJ1-5,-,-
CASSEGQGPTYEQYF,TGTGCCAGCAGCGAGGGACAGGGACCTACCTACGAGCAGTACTTC,TRBV6-1,TRBJ2-7,many,TRBD1
CAWSPGGGAWETQYF,TGTGCCTGGAGCCCCGGTGGCGGGGCCTGGGAGACCCAGTACTTC,TRBV30,TRBJ2-5,many,-
CASSQTTGEETQYF,TGCGCCAGCAGCCAAACAACAGGGGAAGAGACCCAGTACTTC,TRBV5-1,TRBJ2-5,many,TRBD1
CASREPGLVETQYF,TGTGCCAGCAGAGAACCGGGACTAGTTGAGACCCAGTACTTC,TRBV28,TRBJ2-5,-,TRBD2
CATSDANRWGYTF,TGTGCCACCAGTGATGCGAACCGTTGGGGCTACACCTTC,TRBV24-1,TRBJ1-2,-,-
CSADVRSGETQYF,TGCAGTGCTGATGTGCGGTCCGGGGAGACCCAGTACTTC,TRBV20-1,TRBJ2-5,-,-
CASSPGQGLNQPQHF,TGTGCCAGCAGTCCGGGACAGGGACTCAATCAGCCCCAGCATTTT,TRBV2,TRBJ1-5,-,TRBD1
CACNSGDHSNQPQHF,TGTGCCTGTAACTCTGGAGACCATAGCAATCAGCCCCAGCATTTT,TRBV30,TRBJ1-5,few,-
CASSMDRAITEAFF,TGTGCCAGTAGTATGGACAGGGCGATCACTGAAGCTTTCTTT,TRBV19,TRBJ1-1,many,TRBD1
CASSYDPGSPEAFF,TGTGCCAGCAGTTACGACCCTGGGAGTCCTGAAGCTTTCTTT,TRBV6-5,TRBJ1-1,few,-
CASSEFSAETYEQYF,TGTGCCAGCAGTGAATTTTCGGCAGAAACCTACGAGCAGTACTTC,TRBV6-1,TRBJ2-7,many,-
CASSSPLGTPNTEAFF,TGTGCCAGCAGCTCCCCCTTAGGCACCCCGAACACTGAAGCTTTCTTT,TRBV5-6,TRBJ1-1,many,-
CASSFPRTYSSYEQYF,TGTGCCAGCAGCTTCCCAAGGACATATTCATCCTACGAGCAGTACTTC,TRBV11-2,TRBJ2-7,many,-
CAWSAGLVGYTF,TGTGCCTGGAGTGCCGGACTGGTTGGCTACACCTTC,TRBV30,TRBJ1-2,-,-
CSAGTDTLNTEAFF,TGCAGTGCTGGAACCGACACCCTAAACACTGAAGCTTTCTTT,TRBV20-1,TRBJ1-1,many,-
CASGTGEQYF,TGCGCCAGCGGGACCGGCGAGCAGTACTTC,TRBV5-1,TRBJ2-7,many,-
CSASGTALNQPQHF,TGCAGTGCCTCCGGGACGGCCCTTAATCAGCCCCAGCATTTT,TRBV20-1,TRBJ1-5,many,-
CASSLVARTGENTEAFF,TGTGCCAGCAGTTTAGTCGCGCGGACAGGGGAGAACACTGAAGCTTTCTTT,TRBV28,TRBJ1-1,many,TRBD1
CARKGLQETQYF,TGTGCCCGCAAGGGCCTCCAAGAGACCCAGTACTTC,TRBV27,TRBJ2-5,many,-
CASSYSTASQETQYF,TGTGCCAGCAGTTACTCGACAGCTTCACAAGAGACCCAGTACTTC,TRBV6-5,TRBJ2-5,many,-
CATRYSRDSYEQYF,TGTGCCACGAGGTACTCGCGGGACTCCTACGAGCAGTACTTC,TRBV6-5,TRBJ2-7,-,-
CSVEGWANYGYTF,TGCAGCGTTGAGGGGTGGGCCAACTATGGCTACACCTTC,TRBV29-1,TRBJ1-2,-,-
CASKGGLANNYEQYF,TGTGCCAGCAAAGGAGGACTAGCTAATAACTACGAGCAGTACTTC,TRBV6-2/TRBV6-3,TRBJ2-7,-,TRBD2
CSARTSGWGGELFF,TGCAGTGCTCGGACTAGCGGGTGGGGCGGGGAGCTGTTTTTT,TRBV20-1,TRBJ2-2,many,TRBD2
CATSRAQGSGANVLTF,TGTGCCACCAGCAGAGCACAGGGCTCAGGGGCCAACGTCCTGACTTTC,TRBV15,TRBJ2-6,few,-
CASTSRDRASYEQYF,TGTGCCAGTACATCCCGGGACAGGGCATCCTACGAGCAGTACTTC,TRBV6-1,TRBJ2-7,many,TRBD1
CASSFGDGNYGYTF,TGTGCCAGCAGTTTCGGGGACGGCAACTATGGCTACACCTTC,TRBV28,TRBJ1-2,many,-
CASSPDPKGGYGYTF,TGTGCCAGCAGTCCCGATCCAAAGGGCGGCTATGGCTACACCTTC,TRBV12-3/TRBV12-4,TRBJ1-2,many,-
CASRLTGGTSPLHF,TGTGCCAGCAGACTGACAGGGGGCACTTCACCCCTCCACTTT,TRBV6-1,TRBJ1-6,-,TRBD1
CASRLSSYEQYF,TGTGCCAGCAGACTCAGTTCCTACGAGCAGTACTTC,TRBV2,TRBJ2-7,-,-
CASSRVGDRWNEQYF,TGTGCCAGCAGCCGGGTGGGGGACAGGTGGAACGAGCAGTACTTC,TRBV3-1,TRBJ2-7,many,TRBD1
CSARDYGYAYGYTF,TGCAGTGCTAGAGATTACGGCTACGCTTATGGCTACACCTTC,TRBV20-1,TRBJ1-2,many,-
CASMGSVTSGNTIYF,TGTGCCAGCATGGGGAGTGTGACCTCTGGAAACACCATATATTTT,TRBV28,TRBJ1-3,-,-
CASSGPINQETQYF,TGTGCCAGCAGTGGACCGATTAATCAAGAGACCCAGTACTTC,TRBV6-1,TRBJ2-5,few,-
CASGLALISYEQYF,TGTGCCAGTGGACTAGCGCTCATCTCCTACGAGCAGTACTTC,TRBV6-2/TRBV6-3,TRBJ2-7,many,TRBD2
CASRRGGRAGETQYF,TGTGCCAGCCGACGCGGCGGGAGGGCGGGGGAGACCCAGTACTTC,TRBV28,TRBJ2-5,many,TRBD2
CASSPTSGRAETQYF,TGTGCCAGCAGTCCAACTAGCGGGAGGGCAGAGACCCAGTACTTC,TRBV12-3/TRBV12-4,TRBJ2-5,many,TRBD2
CASSPDRLGQETQYF,TGTGCCAGCAGCCCAGACAGGTTGGGCCAAGAGACCCAGTACTTC,TRBV7-8,TRBJ2-5,-,-
CASSFTGFTYEQYF,TGCGCCAGCAGCTTCACAGGGTTTACCTACGAGCAGTACTTC,TRBV5-1,TRBJ2-7,many,-
CASSDVTGKETQYF,TGTGCCAGCAGCGACGTAACAGGAAAAGAGACCCAGTACTTC,TRBV7-9,TRBJ2-5,many,-
CASSQGFGDTNYGYTF,TGTGCCAGCAGCCAAGGGTTCGGAGATACTAACTATGGCTACACCTTC,TRBV4-2,TRBJ1-2,many,-